The 29 T cell receptor beta chains below were found in one sample sequenced in a study of cytomegalovirus exposure and HLA in healthy donors (dated by TCRdb to the late 2010s). Libraries were prepared through the immunoSEQ multiplex PCR assay. TCRdb re-hosts the immuneACCESS table, in-frame sequences only. Its copies lack some clones; in the studies checked, an unresolved V gene accounts for under half of them, and the cause for the rest is not known. The sample includes approximately 160,000 clones, with around four fifths observed a single time. About 2% of the sample is held by the ten biggest clonotypes. The source material was PBMCs. These receptors were taken from a man aged 25-45 years in good health and CMV-seropositive.

CDR3: CASSEREWLRQETQYF. CDR3 coding DNA: TGTGCCAGCAGTGAACGGGAATGGCTTCGACAAGAGACCCAGTACTTC. The V gene is TRBV6-1, the J gene TRBJ2-5; D might be TRBD2 (5 bases). V shed 2 bases and J shed 2 bases, with 15 bases lying between them. The CDR3 loop spans 16 amino acids. The germline CDR1 and CDR2 sequences are MNHNS and SASEGT.

The chain couples TRBV5-1 to TRBJ2-5, with D possibly being TRBD2 (6 bases). The CDR3 is 18 residues long. V lost 1 base and J lost 4, with 23 bases in between. From germline, CDR1 is SGHRS and CDR2 YFSETQ. In DNA form, the CDR3 reads TGCGCCAGCAGCTTGAGGGGAACTCCCTCGGGGGTGGTAGAGACCCAGTACTTC. This gives the protein CASSLRGTPSGVVETQYF. Filled out from reference TRBV5-1 and TRBJ2-5, the complete variable domain reads KAGVTQTPRYLIKTRGQQVTLSCSPISGHRSVSWYQQTPGQGLQFLFEYFSETQRNKGNFPGRFSGRQFSNSRSEMNVSTLELGDSALYLCASSLRGTPSGVVETQYFGPGTRLLVL.

The J gene is TRBJ1-5, the V gene TRBV6-5, with 8 bases matching TRBD1. The CDR3 has 15 amino acids. The germline CDR1 and CDR2 sequences are MNHEY and SVGAGI. V lost 6 bases, J lost 4 bases, and 8 bases stayed unmatched. The CDR3 bases are TGTGCCAGCAGGGACGGGACAGGCTGGAATCAGCCCCAGCATTTT. Its translation is CASRDGTGWNQPQHF.

The chain carries TRBV2 and TRBJ1-2, with D perhaps TRBD1 (5 bases). V dropped 11 bases and J dropped 7 bases, with 23 bases sitting between them. The CDR3 covers 14 residues. Germline-derived CDR1 and CDR2 are SNHLY and FYNNEI. DNA of the CDR3: TGTGCCGGACATAGGGCTCAGGGACTCGGTGGCTACACCTTC. This sequence encodes CAGHRAQGLGGYTF. The whole variable domain, remainder taken from reference TRBV2 and TRBJ1-2, is EPEVTQTPSHQVTQMGQEVILRCVPISNHLYFYWYRQILGQKVEFLVSFYNNEISEKSEIFDDQFSVERPDGSNFTLKIRSTKLEDSAMYFCAGHRAQGLGGYTFGSGTRLTVV.

The chain recombines TRBV29-1 with TRBJ2-7, with 7 bases matching TRBD2. J was trimmed by 3 bases and V by 2 bases; bases with no gene match: 4. Germline V lookup: CDR1 SQVTM, CDR2 ANQGSEA. The CDR3 is 13 amino acids. As DNA, the CDR3 is TGCAGCGTTGAAATCGCGGGGGACTACGAGCAGTACTTC. It encodes CSVEIAGDYEQYF.

This clone showed up just a few times. The chain uses TRBV6-6 and TRBJ1-2; D gene uncertain. CDR3 size: 12 residues. The V end was cut by 2 bases, the J end by 8 bases, with 9 bases between. Looked up from germline, CDR1 is MNHNY and CDR2 is SVGAGI (reference sequence). In DNA, the CDR3 is TGTGCCAGCAGTTACGCACGGGAGGGCTACACCTTC. Protein product: CASSYAREGYTF.

To note about this clone: In the same sample, other DNA sequences code for this CDR3. This rearrangement joins TRBV5-1 to TRBJ2-2, with D possibly being TRBD2 (6 bases). V was trimmed by 2 bases and J by 0 bases, leaving 8 bases between them. Germline V gene data show CDR1 as SGHRS and CDR2 as YFSETQ. This CDR3 is built from 15 residues. CDR3 loop: CASSLRGTNTGELFF. The DNA of the CDR3 is TGCGCCAGCAGCTTACGCGGGACGAACACCGGGGAGCTGTTTTTT.

This chain's CDR3 is CASSLDRGRNQPQHF. Written as DNA, the CDR3 is TGTGCCAGCAGCTTAGATAGAGGGCGCAATCAGCCCCAGCATTTT. The rearrangement links TRBV7-2 to TRBJ1-5; no clear D gene. CDR1 SGHTA and CDR2 FQGNSA come from the germline V gene. V lost 1 base and J 2 bases, leaving 9 bases between the germline ends. There are 15 residues in the CDR3. The full variable domain, completed using reference TRBV7-2 and TRBJ1-5, is GAGVSQSPSNKVTEKGKDVELRCDPISGHTALYWYRQSLGQGLEFLIYFQGNSAPDKSGLPSDRFSAERTGGSVSTLTIQRTQQEDSAVYLCASSLDRGRNQPQHFGDGTRLSIL.

This sequence joins TRBV11-3 and TRBJ2-1; 10 bases are a match to TRBD2. Germline V lookup: CDR1 SGHNT, CDR2 YENEEA. This CDR3 comprises 15 residues. V was clipped by 5 bases and J by 2 bases; unmatched bases: 3. The CDR3 DNA reads as TGTGCCAGCAGCACTAGCGGGGAGACCTACAATGAGCAGTTCTTC. It codes for CASSTSGETYNEQFF.

The gene calls are TRBV30 and TRBJ2-7, with D possibly being TRBD1 (6 bases). Deletions cut 3 bases from V and 1 base from J, with 10 bases between. The germline CDR1 and CDR2 sequences are GTSNPN and SVGIG (reference sequence). CDR3 length equals 13 residues. CDR3: CAWSRGRSYEQYF. The CDR3 nucleotides read TGTGCCTGGAGCAGGGGCCGGTCCTACGAGCAGTACTTC.

There are many counts of this clone. J is TRBJ2-1 and V is TRBV25-1, with D possibly being TRBD1 (5 bases). This CDR3 comprises 13 residues. V shed 6 bases and J shed 0 bases, with 6 bases lying between them. Germline values: CDR1 MGHDK, CDR2 SYGVNS. CDR3: CASRDSSYNEQFF. The DNA for the CDR3 is TGTGCCAGCAGAGACAGCTCCTACAATGAGCAGTTCTTC.

Regarding this clone: This specimen includes other DNA sequences encoding the same CDR3. The chain combines TRBV7-2 with TRBJ1-1; D unclear. The V gene lost 3 bases and the J gene lost 1 base, with 6 bases spanning the gap. The V gene's germline CDR1 is SGHTA and CDR2 FQGNSA. The CDR3 contains 13 residues. DNA for the CDR3: TGTGCCAGCAGCTTCGACTCGAACACTGAAGCTTTCTTT. Translation gives CASSFDSNTEAFF. The full variable domain, its missing parts supplied by reference TRBV7-2 and TRBJ1-1, is GAGVSQSPSNKVTEKGKDVELRCDPISGHTALYWYRQSLGQGLEFLIYFQGNSAPDKSGLPSDRFSAERTGGSVSTLTIQRTQQEDSAVYLCASSFDSNTEAFFGQGTRLTVV.

The genes are TRBV16 and TRBJ2-7; the D gene is possibly TRBD2 (7 bases). Germline CDR1 KGHSY, CDR2 FQNENV. The V end lost 0 bases, the J end lost 5 bases, and 14 bases lay between the germline ends. The CDR3 totals 15 residues. CDR3 sequence (DNA): TGTGCCAGCAGCCAATCACGAGGGGGGGCCAACGAGCAGTACTTC. It codes for CASSQSRGGANEQYF.

CDR3 sequence reads: CASSLGGRSDSPLHF. CDR3 nucleotide sequence: TGTGCCAGCAGCTTAGGGGGCCGGTCGGATTCACCCCTCCACTTT. The chain joins TRBV7-9 to TRBJ1-6; a possible D gene is TRBD1 (5 bases). Germline V gene data show CDR1 as SEHNR and CDR2 as FQNEAQ (reference sequence). The V end was cut by 1 base, the J end by 8 bases, with 12 bases between. The CDR3 spans 15 residues.

V gene TRBV11-2 combines with J gene TRBJ1-1, with 7 positions matching TRBD1. Germline lookup yields CDR1 SGHAT and CDR2 FQNNGV. The length of the CDR3 is 13 residues. Trimming took 5 bases from V and 6 from J; bases not matched to a gene: 6. The CDR3 region is CASSATGIAEAFF. CDR3 bases: TGTGCCAGCAGCGCGACAGGGATTGCTGAAGCTTTCTTT.

The CDR3 nucleotides read TGTGCCAGCAGCTTAGCGGCGGGAAGCTCCTACAATGAGCAGTTCTTC. Its protein is CASSLAAGSSYNEQFF. The V gene is TRBV11-1, the J gene TRBJ2-1; TRBD2 is a possible D gene (6 bases). The germline V and J ends were trimmed by 0 bases and 0 bases, with 9 bases remaining between them. The germline CDR1 and CDR2 sequences are SGHAT and FQDESV (reference sequence). The CDR3 covers 16 residues. The complete variable domain, with remaining parts taken from reference TRBV11-1 and TRBJ2-1, reads EAEVAQSPRYKITEKSQAVAFWCDPISGHATLYWYRQILGQGPELLVQFQDESVVDDSQLPKDRFSAERLKGVDSTLKIQPAELGDSAMYLCASSLAAGSSYNEQFFGPGTRLTVL.

This chain links TRBV27 with TRBJ1-2; 9 bases agree with TRBD1. Trimming removed 2 bases from V and 3 bases from J; junction bases left unmatched: 7. Germline values: CDR1 MNHEY, CDR2 SMNVEV (reference sequence). The CDR3 consists of 16 residues. The CDR3 spells CASSLMGQGADYGYTF. The CDR3 DNA reads TGTGCCAGCAGTTTAATGGGACAGGGAGCGGACTATGGCTACACCTTC.

This clone was seen once. The genes are TRBV28 and TRBJ2-3; D perhaps matches TRBD1 (5 bases). Germline-derived CDR1 and CDR2 are MDHEN and SYDVKM. The CDR3 contains 18 residues. V was pared by 2 bases and J by 1 base, with 19 bases between. The CDR3 region has the DNA TGTGCCAGCAGTTTACAGCGTAGAAAGGGGTGGGGCACAGATACGCAGTATTTT. It specifies CASSLQRRKGWGTDTQYF.

This clone was seen only once. The chain is built from TRBV5-1 and TRBJ2-2; 7 nucleotides match TRBD1. J lost 9 bases, V lost 0 bases, and 5 bases had no gene match. Germline-derived CDR1 and CDR2 are SGHRS and YFSETQ. This CDR3 is built from 14 residues. In DNA form, the CDR3 reads TGCGCCAGCAGCTTGGCAGGGGGTGACAGGGAGCTGTTTTTT. The encoded protein is CASSLAGGDRELFF.

The chain has TRBV2 and TRBJ2-1, with 13 bases matching TRBD2. CDR3 length equals 15 residues. From germline, CDR1 is SNHLY and CDR2 FYNNEI. As DNA, the CDR3 is TGTGCGGGGACTAGCGGGGTGAGCTCCTACAATGAGCAGTTCTTC. Translated, it gives CAGTSGVSSYNEQFF.

The chain is built from TRBV30 and TRBJ1-2; 7 bases map to TRBD1. CDR1 GTSNPN and CDR2 SVGIG come from the germline V gene (reference sequence). The CDR3 totals 14 residues. V dropped 0 bases and J dropped 2; count of bases not matched to a gene: 3. CDR3 region: CAWSVQGPNYGYTF. In DNA form, the CDR3 reads TGTGCCTGGAGTGTACAGGGGCCAAACTATGGCTACACCTTC.

This chain uses TRBV5-1 with TRBJ2-3, with 7 nucleotides matching TRBD2. CDR1 SGHRS and CDR2 YFSETQ come from the germline V gene. The CDR3 is 13 amino acids. The J segment lost 3 bases and the V segment lost 5 bases, leaving 3 bases of the junction unmatched. Here the CDR3 reads CASRREVTDTQYF. CDR3 DNA: TGCGCCAGCAGACGGGAGGTGACAGATACGCAGTATTTT.

This chain uses TRBV7-3 with TRBJ2-3; 9 bases match TRBD1. Germline trimming cut 3 bases from V and 4 bases from J; bases unmatched to any gene: 5. CDR1 and CDR2 (germline): SGHTA, FQGTGA. The CDR3 is 15 residues long. In DNA form, the CDR3 reads TGTGCCAGCAGCTTTGGGACAGGGTTCCCAGATACGCAGTATTTT. Translating gives CASSFGTGFPDTQYF.

Concerning this clone itself: Germline and junction disagree at one end, which may indicate a read error. V and J are TRBV7-7 and TRBJ2-3, with 10 bases matching TRBD2. The V gene's germline CDR1 is SSHAT and CDR2 FNYEAQ (reference sequence). This CDR3 comprises 15 residues. CDR3 amino acids: CASSPTSGGAHTQYF. Written as DNA, the CDR3 is TGTGCTAGCAGCCCCACGAGCGGGGGGGCCCATACGCAGTATTTT.

V is TRBV7-2 and J is TRBJ1-1, with D perhaps matching TRBD1 (6 bases). V gave up 5 bases and J gave up 3 bases, with 13 bases separating them. The CDR3 contains 14 residues. Germline assignment: CDR1 SGHTA and CDR2 FQGNSA. CDR3 loop: CASSPDRGHTEAFF. The CDR3 DNA sequence: TGTGCCAGCAGCCCGGACAGAGGGCACACTGAAGCTTTCTTT.

V and J are TRBV19 and TRBJ2-7, with 9 nucleotides matching TRBD1. The CDR3 extends over 13 amino acids. Trimming at V came to 4 bases and at J to 6 bases, leaving 4 bases not matched to a gene. The germline CDR1 and CDR2 sequences are LNHDA and SQIVND (reference sequence). The CDR3 DNA is TGTGCCAGTAGTACGTGGACAGGGGTCGAGCAGTACTTC. Its translation is CASSTWTGVEQYF.

The rearrangement uses TRBV11-2 and TRBJ1-2; D may be TRBD1 (6 bases). The V and J ends lost 5 bases and 8 bases respectively, with 9 bases between them. The CDR3 has 11 residues. Per germline, CDR1 SGHAT and CDR2 FQNNGV. The CDR3 DNA reads as TGTGCCAGCAGCCCAGGGGTAGGCTACACCTTC. Translating it yields CASSPGVGYTF.

This chain links TRBV6-5 with TRBJ2-4; TRBD1 is a possible D gene (6 bases). The CDR3 length is 14 residues. Deletions cut 6 bases from V and 3 bases from J, with 12 bases between. Germline loops: CDR1 MNHEY, CDR2 SVGAGI. The CDR3 region has the DNA TGTGCCAGCAGCCCAGGGGTGGGCAAAAACATTCAGTACTTC. This codes for CASSPGVGKNIQYF.

The V and J genes are TRBV18 and TRBJ2-6, with a possible D match to TRBD2 (6 bases). CDR3 length: 20 amino acids. Deletions cut 2 bases from V and 0 bases from J, with 20 bases between. CDR1 KGHSH and CDR2 LQKENI come from the germline V gene. As DNA, the CDR3 is TGTGCCAGCTCACCAATCGGCATCCGGGCGGGGAACTCTGGGGCCAACGTCCTGACTTTC. Protein product: CASSPIGIRAGNSGANVLTF.